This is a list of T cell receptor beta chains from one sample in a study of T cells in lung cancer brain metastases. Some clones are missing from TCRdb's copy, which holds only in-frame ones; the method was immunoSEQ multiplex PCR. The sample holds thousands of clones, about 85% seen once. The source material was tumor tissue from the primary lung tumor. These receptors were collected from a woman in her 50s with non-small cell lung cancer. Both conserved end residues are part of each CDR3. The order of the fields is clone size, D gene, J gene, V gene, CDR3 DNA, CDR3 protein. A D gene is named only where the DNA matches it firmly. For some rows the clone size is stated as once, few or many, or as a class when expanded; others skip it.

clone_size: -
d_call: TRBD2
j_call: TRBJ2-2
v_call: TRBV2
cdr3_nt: TGTGCCAGCAGCCTCGGGGGGGACACCGGGGAGCTGTTTTTT
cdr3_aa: CASSLGGDTGELFF

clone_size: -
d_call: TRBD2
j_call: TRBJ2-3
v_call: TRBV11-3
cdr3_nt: TGTGCCAGCAGCACCGGACTAGCGGGAGGGTTCTTAACGCAGTATTTT
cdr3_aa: CASSTGLAGGFLTQYF

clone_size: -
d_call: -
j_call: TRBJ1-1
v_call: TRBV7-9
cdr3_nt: TGTGCCACCTCCTCCCAGGGCTCGCTTTCCGGGACAGAAGCTTTCTTT
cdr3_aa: CATSSQGSLSGTEAFF

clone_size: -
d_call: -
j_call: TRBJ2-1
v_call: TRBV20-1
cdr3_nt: TGCAGTGCTCGGTGGAATGAGCAGTTCTTC
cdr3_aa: CSARWNEQFF

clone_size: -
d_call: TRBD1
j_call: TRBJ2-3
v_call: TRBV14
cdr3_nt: TGTGTCAGCAGCCCCGACAGGGGAGTAGATACGCAGTATTTT
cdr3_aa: CVSSPDRGVDTQYF

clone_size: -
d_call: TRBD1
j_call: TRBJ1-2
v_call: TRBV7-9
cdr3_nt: TGTGCCAGCAGCTCCTCCGTTGAGGTCAGGGGGCGCCCCTATGGCTACACCTTC
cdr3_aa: CASSSSVEVRGRPYGYTF

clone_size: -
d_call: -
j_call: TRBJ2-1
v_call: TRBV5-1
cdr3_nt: TGCGCCAGCAGCTTGGACGTCTACAATGAGCAGTTCTTC
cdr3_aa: CASSLDVYNEQFF

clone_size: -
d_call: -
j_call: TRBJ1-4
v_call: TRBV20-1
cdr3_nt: TGCAGTGCGACCGCGGCCGAAAAACTGTTTTTT
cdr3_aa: CSATAAEKLFF

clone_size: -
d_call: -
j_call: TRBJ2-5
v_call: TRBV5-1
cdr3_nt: TGCGCCAGCAGCTTGGAACCTGGAGAGACCCAGTACTTC
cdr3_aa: CASSLEPGETQYF

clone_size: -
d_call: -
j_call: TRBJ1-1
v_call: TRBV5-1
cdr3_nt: TGCGCCAGCAGCTTGGAAGGGGCACTAAACACTGAAGCTTTCTTT
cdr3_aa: CASSLEGALNTEAFF

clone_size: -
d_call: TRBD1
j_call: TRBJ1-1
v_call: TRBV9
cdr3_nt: TGTGCCAGCAGCGTAGGCCCGGCAGGGGGGATCGCTGAAGCTTTCTTT
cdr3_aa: CASSVGPAGGIAEAFF

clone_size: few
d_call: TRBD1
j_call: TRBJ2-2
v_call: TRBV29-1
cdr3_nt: TGCAGCGTTAGGACAGGTCTCGGGGAGCTGTTTTTT
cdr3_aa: CSVRTGLGELFF

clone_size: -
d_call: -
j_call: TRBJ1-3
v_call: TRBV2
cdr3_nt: TGTGCCAGCAGTGAAGGATGGAGAGCCTCTGGAAACACCATATATTTT
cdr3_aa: CASSEGWRASGNTIYF

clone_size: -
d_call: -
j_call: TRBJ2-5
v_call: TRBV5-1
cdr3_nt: TGCGCCAGCAGCCCCGACCAAGAGACCCAGTACTTC
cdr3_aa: CASSPDQETQYF

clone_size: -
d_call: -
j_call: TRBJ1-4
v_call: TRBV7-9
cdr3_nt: TGTGCCAGCAGCTTAGCCGGGGGGGCTAATGAAAAACTGTTTTTT
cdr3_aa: CASSLAGGANEKLFF

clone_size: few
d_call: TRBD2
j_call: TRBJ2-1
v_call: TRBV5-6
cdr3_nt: TGTGCCAGCAGCTTGTTCGGAGCGGGAGGTGGGTATAATGAGCAGTTCTTC
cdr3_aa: CASSLFGAGGGYNEQFF

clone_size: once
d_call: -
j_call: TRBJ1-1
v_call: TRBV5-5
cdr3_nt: TGTGCCAGCAGCTTGGTACAATTGAACACTGAAGCTTTCTTT
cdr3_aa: CASSLVQLNTEAFF

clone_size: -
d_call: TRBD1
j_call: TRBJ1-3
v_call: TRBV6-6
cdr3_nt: TGTGCCAGCAGTTACAGGACAGGGCTCTCTGGAAACACCATATATTTT
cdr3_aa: CASSYRTGLSGNTIYF

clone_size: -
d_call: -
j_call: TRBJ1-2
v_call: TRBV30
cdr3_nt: TGTGCCTGGAGTGTAGACGGAACTAACTATGGCTACACCTTC
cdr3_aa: CAWSVDGTNYGYTF

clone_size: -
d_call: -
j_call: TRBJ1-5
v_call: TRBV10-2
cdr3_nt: TGCGCCAGTCGGATGGAGAGCAATCAGCCCCAGCATTTT
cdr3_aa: CASRMESNQPQHF

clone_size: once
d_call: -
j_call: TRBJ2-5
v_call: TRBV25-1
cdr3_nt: TGTGCCAGCAGTTTCCGAGGGTCAGCGGGCCAAGAGACCCAGTACTTC
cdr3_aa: CASSFRGSAGQETQYF

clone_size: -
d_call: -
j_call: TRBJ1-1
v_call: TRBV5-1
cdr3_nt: TGCGCCAGCAGCTCTTCGAACACTGAAGCTTTCTTT
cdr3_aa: CASSSSNTEAFF

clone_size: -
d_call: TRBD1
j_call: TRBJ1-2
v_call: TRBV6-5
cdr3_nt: TGTGCCTCAAAGGCCGGGACAGAGTATGGCTACACCTTC
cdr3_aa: CASKAGTEYGYTF

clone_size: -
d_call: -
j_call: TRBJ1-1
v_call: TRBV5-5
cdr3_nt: TGTGCCAGCAGCTTGGAGGGGAACACTGAAGCTTTCTTT
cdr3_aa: CASSLEGNTEAFF

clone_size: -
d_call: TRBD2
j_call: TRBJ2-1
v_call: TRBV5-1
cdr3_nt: TGCGCCAGCAACTACCAGGGAGGGAGATCCTACAATGAGCAGTTCTTC
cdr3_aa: CASNYQGGRSYNEQFF

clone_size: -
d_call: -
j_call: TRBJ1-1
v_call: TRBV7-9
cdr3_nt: TGTGCTAGCAGCTCCCTGCTCCCCGACAGGAACACTGAAGCTTTCTTT
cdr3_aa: CASSSLLPDRNTEAFF